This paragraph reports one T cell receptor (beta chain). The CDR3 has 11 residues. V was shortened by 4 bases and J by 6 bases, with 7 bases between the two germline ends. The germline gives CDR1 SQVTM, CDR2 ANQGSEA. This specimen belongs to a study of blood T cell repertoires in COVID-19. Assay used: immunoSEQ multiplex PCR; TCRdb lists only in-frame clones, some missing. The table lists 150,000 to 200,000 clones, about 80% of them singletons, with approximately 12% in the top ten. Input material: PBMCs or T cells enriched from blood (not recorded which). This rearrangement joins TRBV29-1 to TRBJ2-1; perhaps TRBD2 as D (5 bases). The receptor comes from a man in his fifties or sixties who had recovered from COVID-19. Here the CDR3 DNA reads TGCAGCGTTGCGGGGATCAATGAGCAGTTCTTC. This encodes CSVAGINEQFF.